This is a list of T cell receptor beta chains from one sample in a study of blood T cell repertoires in COVID-19. Data came from immunoSEQ multiplex PCR; TCRdb stores just in-frame clones and leaves some out. The sample has 100,000 or so clones, around 87% seen once; the top ten hold nearly 20%. Sequencing was done on a sample of peripheral blood. Receptors originate from a human donor in a cohort sampled during active COVID-19. The CDR3 runs from the conserved cysteine through the conserved F or W. A D gene is named only where the DNA matches it firmly. Some rows have no size entry. The others give once, few or many, or a class for an expanded clone.

CDR3 DNA: TGTGCCAGCAGCCAGGCACAGGGAGAATACGAGCAGTACTTC
CDR3 protein: CASSQAQGEYEQYF
J gene: TRBJ2-7
D gene: -
V gene: TRBV4-2
CDR3 length: 14
clone size: -

CDR3 DNA: TGTGCCAGCAGCTTAGAGGGGGACCCCATGAACACTGAAGCTTTCTTT
CDR3 protein: CASSLEGDPMNTEAFF
J gene: TRBJ1-1
D gene: -
V gene: TRBV13
CDR3 length: 16
clone size: -

CDR3 DNA: TGTGCCAGCAGCTTAACGAATACCGGAGATTCACCCCTCCACTTT
CDR3 protein: CASSLTNTGDSPLHF
J gene: TRBJ1-6
D gene: -
V gene: TRBV7-9
CDR3 length: 15
clone size: -

CDR3 DNA: TGTGCCAGCAGGGAGTTTGCGGATACCAATGAGCAGTTCTTC
CDR3 protein: CASREFADTNEQFF
J gene: TRBJ2-1
D gene: -
V gene: TRBV28
CDR3 length: 14
clone size: -

CDR3 DNA: TGTGCCAGCACCTCCCGGGGAGTTCACTTATGGACCCAGTACTTC
CDR3 protein: CASTSRGVHLWTQYF
J gene: TRBJ2-5
D gene: -
V gene: TRBV5-8
CDR3 length: 15
clone size: -

CDR3 DNA: TGTGCCACCCTATCAGGGCCCTCTGGAAACACCATATATTTT
CDR3 protein: CATLSGPSGNTIYF
J gene: TRBJ1-3
D gene: -
V gene: TRBV19
CDR3 length: 14
clone size: -

CDR3 DNA: TGCAGCGTTGCGGCCAGCGGTAATGAAAAACTGTTTTTT
CDR3 protein: CSVAASGNEKLFF
J gene: TRBJ1-4
D gene: -
V gene: TRBV29-1
CDR3 length: 13
clone size: -

CDR3 DNA: TGTGCCAGCCGGGACAGGTTGATCGGAAACACCATATATTTT
CDR3 protein: CASRDRLIGNTIYF
J gene: TRBJ1-3
D gene: TRBD1
V gene: TRBV6-5
CDR3 length: 14
clone size: once

CDR3 DNA: TGTGCCAGCAGTCCCCCCCGAGGAGGTAATGAGCAGTTCTTC
CDR3 protein: CASSPPRGGNEQFF
J gene: TRBJ2-1
D gene: -
V gene: TRBV6-5
CDR3 length: 14
clone size: -

CDR3 DNA: TGTGCCAGCAGTTACATACAGGCTTATAGCAATCAGCCCCAGCATTTT
CDR3 protein: CASSYIQAYSNQPQHF
J gene: TRBJ1-5
D gene: -
V gene: TRBV6-6
CDR3 length: 16
clone size: -

CDR3 DNA: TGTGCCAGCAGCGTTCGAACTAGCGGGTCAGCCGTAGCGTATCACAATGAGCAGTTCTTC
CDR3 protein: CASSVRTSGSAVAYHNEQFF
J gene: TRBJ2-1
D gene: TRBD2
V gene: TRBV9
CDR3 length: 20
clone size: few

CDR3 DNA: TGTGCCAGCAGTGATGGGACAGGGGCTGGATCAGAGACCCAGTACTTC
CDR3 protein: CASSDGTGAGSETQYF
J gene: TRBJ2-5
D gene: TRBD1
V gene: TRBV2
CDR3 length: 16
clone size: -

CDR3 DNA: TGTGCCAGTAGTGGTAGGTTTAGGGGAAGTCTGACAGATACGCAGTATTTT
CDR3 protein: CASSGRFRGSLTDTQYF
J gene: TRBJ2-3
D gene: -
V gene: TRBV19
CDR3 length: 17
clone size: -

CDR3 DNA: TGTGCCAGCTCGGGGCTAGCGGACACAGATACGCAGTATTTT
CDR3 protein: CASSGLADTDTQYF
J gene: TRBJ2-3
D gene: TRBD2
V gene: TRBV25-1
CDR3 length: 14
clone size: -

CDR3 DNA: TGTGCCAGCAGTCTACGGACGGGTCCGGGAGACACCCAGTACTTC
CDR3 protein: CASSLRTGPGDTQYF
J gene: TRBJ2-5
D gene: -
V gene: TRBV7-9
CDR3 length: 15
clone size: few

CDR3 DNA: TGTGCCAGCAGCCTAAGCCAGGTATTAGCGGGAGCACACAATGAGCAGTTCTTC
CDR3 protein: CASSLSQVLAGAHNEQFF
J gene: TRBJ2-1
D gene: TRBD2
V gene: TRBV7-9
CDR3 length: 18
clone size: -

CDR3 DNA: TGTGCCAGCAGTGAAGTGAGCTCTGGGGCCAACGTCCTGACTTTC
CDR3 protein: CASSEVSSGANVLTF
J gene: TRBJ2-6
D gene: -
V gene: TRBV2
CDR3 length: 15
clone size: -

CDR3 DNA: TGCGCCAGCAGCTTGCTCGGGGACACTGAAGCTTTCTTT
CDR3 protein: CASSLLGDTEAFF
J gene: TRBJ1-1
D gene: -
V gene: TRBV5-1
CDR3 length: 13
clone size: once

CDR3 DNA: TGTGCCAGCAGTTTAGGGGGTAGCGGGCCGAGCACAGATACGCAGTATTTT
CDR3 protein: CASSLGGSGPSTDTQYF
J gene: TRBJ2-3
D gene: TRBD2
V gene: TRBV28
CDR3 length: 17
clone size: -

CDR3 DNA: TGTGCCAGCAGTTATCGCCAGCCAGGGGGTGAAAAACTGTTTTTT
CDR3 protein: CASSYRQPGGEKLFF
J gene: TRBJ1-4
D gene: TRBD1
V gene: TRBV6-5
CDR3 length: 15
clone size: -

CDR3 DNA: TGCAGTGCTAGTATGGTTTCCCTCCCCCGGGAGACCCAGTACTTC
CDR3 protein: CSASMVSLPRETQYF
J gene: TRBJ2-5
D gene: -
V gene: TRBV20-1
CDR3 length: 15
clone size: -

CDR3 DNA: TGTGCCAGCAGTGGGGAGCTGGGACTAGCGGACAATGAGCAGTTCTTC
CDR3 protein: CASSGELGLADNEQFF
J gene: TRBJ2-1
D gene: TRBD2
V gene: TRBV27
CDR3 length: 16
clone size: -

CDR3 DNA: TGTGCCAGCAGCTCAAGGGGGGGCGGGCCTTCCTACGAGCAGTACTTC
CDR3 protein: CASSSRGGGPSYEQYF
J gene: TRBJ2-7
D gene: -
V gene: TRBV9
CDR3 length: 16
clone size: -

CDR3 DNA: TGTGCCAGCACCGCAGGGGTCCTGAACACTGAAGCTTTCTTT
CDR3 protein: CASTAGVLNTEAFF
J gene: TRBJ1-1
D gene: -
V gene: TRBV5-6
CDR3 length: 14
clone size: -

CDR3 DNA: TGTGCCAGTAGTATATCGGGGACAGTCTATGGCTACACCTTC
CDR3 protein: CASSISGTVYGYTF
J gene: TRBJ1-2
D gene: TRBD1
V gene: TRBV19
CDR3 length: 14
clone size: -

CDR3 DNA: TGCGCCAGCAGCATTTTTCGGGCGGGAGCAAACATTCAGTACTTC
CDR3 protein: CASSIFRAGANIQYF
J gene: TRBJ2-4
D gene: TRBD2
V gene: TRBV5-1
CDR3 length: 15
clone size: -

CDR3 DNA: TGTGCCAGTAGTATGGGTAGGACAGGCATCAATCAGCCCCAGCATTTT
CDR3 protein: CASSMGRTGINQPQHF
J gene: TRBJ1-5
D gene: TRBD1
V gene: TRBV19
CDR3 length: 16
clone size: -

CDR3 DNA: TGTGCCAGCAGTTTTGCGGGTACGGTGACTGAAGCTTTCTTT
CDR3 protein: CASSFAGTVTEAFF
J gene: TRBJ1-1
D gene: -
V gene: TRBV6-5
CDR3 length: 14
clone size: few

CDR3 DNA: TGCGCCAGCAGTAACACCGGACAGGGCCGCTACGAGCAGTACTTC
CDR3 protein: CASSNTGQGRYEQYF
J gene: TRBJ2-7
D gene: TRBD1
V gene: TRBV23-1
CDR3 length: 15
clone size: -

CDR3 DNA: TGTGCCAGCAGTGACCGGGAGACGAGGGATACCGGGGAGCTGTTTTTT
CDR3 protein: CASSDRETRDTGELFF
J gene: TRBJ2-2
D gene: -
V gene: TRBV6-4
CDR3 length: 16
clone size: -

CDR3 DNA: TGTGCCAGCAGTTACTCAGAGACTGTCAACGAGCAGTACTTC
CDR3 protein: CASSYSETVNEQYF
J gene: TRBJ2-7
D gene: -
V gene: TRBV6-6
CDR3 length: 14
clone size: -

CDR3 DNA: TGTGCCAGCAGCCCAAGAGAACCCCGGGACTTACAAGAGACCCAGTACTTC
CDR3 protein: CASSPREPRDLQETQYF
J gene: TRBJ2-5
D gene: -
V gene: TRBV28
CDR3 length: 17
clone size: -

CDR3 DNA: TGTGCCACCAGTACCGGACAGTATGTCCAAGAGACCCAGTACTTC
CDR3 protein: CATSTGQYVQETQYF
J gene: TRBJ2-5
D gene: -
V gene: TRBV15
CDR3 length: 15
clone size: -

CDR3 DNA: TGTGCCAGTAGTATGGGCACCCCTTCTGATACGCAGTATTTT
CDR3 protein: CASSMGTPSDTQYF
J gene: TRBJ2-3
D gene: -
V gene: TRBV19
CDR3 length: 14
clone size: once

CDR3 DNA: TGCAGTGCTAGTTTCGTGACTAGCGGGAACGAGCAGTACTTC
CDR3 protein: CSASFVTSGNEQYF
J gene: TRBJ2-7
D gene: TRBD2
V gene: TRBV20-1
CDR3 length: 14
clone size: -

CDR3 DNA: TGTGCCAGCAGCCCCTGGCGGGAGTATCACGGGGAGCTGTTTTTT
CDR3 protein: CASSPWREYHGELFF
J gene: TRBJ2-2
D gene: TRBD2
V gene: TRBV7-9
CDR3 length: 15
clone size: -

CDR3 DNA: TGTGCCAGCAGCTTGGACCCGAGCTCCTACGAGCAGTACTTC
CDR3 protein: CASSLDPSSYEQYF
J gene: TRBJ2-7
D gene: -
V gene: TRBV5-4
CDR3 length: 14
clone size: few

CDR3 DNA: TGTGCCAGCAGCCGCGCCGGACTAACAAACACCGGGGAGCTGTTTTTT
CDR3 protein: CASSRAGLTNTGELFF
J gene: TRBJ2-2
D gene: -
V gene: TRBV5-4
CDR3 length: 16
clone size: -

CDR3 DNA: TGTGCCACCCGACAGGGTGGGACTGAAGCTTTCTTT
CDR3 protein: CATRQGGTEAFF
J gene: TRBJ1-1
D gene: TRBD1
V gene: TRBV19
CDR3 length: 12
clone size: -

CDR3 DNA: TGCGCCAGCAGCTTGGACGGACAGAGTCACTACGAGCAGTACTTC
CDR3 protein: CASSLDGQSHYEQYF
J gene: TRBJ2-7
D gene: -
V gene: TRBV5-1
CDR3 length: 15
clone size: few

CDR3 DNA: TGTGCCAGCTCCCCTGGCTTCGCAACTAATGAAAAACTGTTTTTT
CDR3 protein: CASSPGFATNEKLFF
J gene: TRBJ1-4
D gene: -
V gene: TRBV18
CDR3 length: 15
clone size: once

CDR3 DNA: TGTGCCAGTAGTCCTCCCGGGACAGGAGGTACAGATACGCAGTATTTT
CDR3 protein: CASSPPGTGGTDTQYF
J gene: TRBJ2-3
D gene: TRBD1
V gene: TRBV19
CDR3 length: 16
clone size: once

CDR3 DNA: TGTGCCAGCAGCTCCAACTCGGGACAAAATGAGCAGTTCTTC
CDR3 protein: CASSSNSGQNEQFF
J gene: TRBJ2-1
D gene: -
V gene: TRBV7-9
CDR3 length: 14
clone size: -

CDR3 DNA: TGTGCCAGCAGTATACGCACTGGGACAGGATTGAATGAGCAGTTCTTC
CDR3 protein: CASSIRTGTGLNEQFF
J gene: TRBJ2-1
D gene: TRBD1
V gene: TRBV6-4
CDR3 length: 16
clone size: -

CDR3 DNA: TGTGCCAGCAGCTTAGTCGGCAGGGATACATCACCCCTCCACTTT
CDR3 protein: CASSLVGRDTSPLHF
J gene: TRBJ1-6
D gene: -
V gene: TRBV7-8
CDR3 length: 15
clone size: few

CDR3 DNA: TGTGCCAGTAGTACTTTTAAACTGGGCTACATGAACACTGAAGCTTTCTTT
CDR3 protein: CASSTFKLGYMNTEAFF
J gene: TRBJ1-1
D gene: -
V gene: TRBV19
CDR3 length: 17
clone size: -

CDR3 DNA: TGTGCCAGCAGCTTGGTAGCGTCCCCGGAGGGCCAGTACTTC
CDR3 protein: CASSLVASPEGQYF
J gene: TRBJ2-5
D gene: -
V gene: TRBV5-4
CDR3 length: 14
clone size: -

CDR3 DNA: TGTGCCAGCAGTCCACCGGGACTAGCGGGCCATAGAAGCACAGATACGCAGTATTTT
CDR3 protein: CASSPPGLAGHRSTDTQYF
J gene: TRBJ2-3
D gene: TRBD2
V gene: TRBV28
CDR3 length: 19
clone size: few

CDR3 DNA: TGCGCCAGCAGCTTGGCTAGCGGGAGAACGGCCGGGGAGCTGTTTTTT
CDR3 protein: CASSLASGRTAGELFF
J gene: TRBJ2-2
D gene: TRBD2
V gene: TRBV5-1
CDR3 length: 16
clone size: -